One TCR beta chain is described in this entry. The record originates from a study of CD8+ T cells in alopecia areata. About the study: The duration of tofacitinib was 6 to 18 months, with 6 months off drug afterward.

Alopecia areata patients gave lesional scalp punch biopsies and peripheral blood samples. The V end was cut by 4 bases, the J end by 5 bases, with 8 bases between. The CDR3 runs 13 residues. Germline CDR1 LGHNA, CDR2 YNFKEQ. After isolation, RNA underwent reverse transcription to generate cDNA as the sequencing template. TCRdb keeps only in-frame clones here, not all; method: immunoSEQ multiplex PCR. The sample records 140,000 to 150,000 clones, more than 75% being singletons. The sample consisted of CD8+ T cells sorted from blood, taken at week 0. The chain is built from TRBV4-2 and TRBJ2-2; D gene ambiguous. This sequence originates from a human donor with alopecia areata. The CDR3: CASSLDLTGELFF. CDR3 in DNA: TGTGCCAGCAGCCTTGACCTTACCGGGGAGCTGTTTTTT.